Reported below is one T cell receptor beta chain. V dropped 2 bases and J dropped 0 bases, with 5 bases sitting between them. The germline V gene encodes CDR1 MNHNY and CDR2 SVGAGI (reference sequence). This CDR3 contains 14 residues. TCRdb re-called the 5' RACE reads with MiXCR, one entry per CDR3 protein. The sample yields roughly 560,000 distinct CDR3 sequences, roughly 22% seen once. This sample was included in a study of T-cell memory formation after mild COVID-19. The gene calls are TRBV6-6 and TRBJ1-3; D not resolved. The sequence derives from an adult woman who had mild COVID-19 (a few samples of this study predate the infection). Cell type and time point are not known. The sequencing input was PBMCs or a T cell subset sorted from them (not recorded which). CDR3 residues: CASSYMSSGNTIYF. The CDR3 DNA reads TGTGCCAGCAGTTACATGAGCTCTGGAAACACCATATATTTT.